This T cell receptor beta chain appears in the sequencing data of a study of blood T cell repertoires in COVID-19. Profiling relied on immunoSEQ multiplex PCR, and the TCRdb table lists in-frame clones only, not all of them. The top ten hold 3.5% to 5% of the sample, which has tens of thousands of clones, approximately 87% seen once. This clonotype originated in a human donor in a cohort sampled during active COVID-19. Sequenced sample: peripheral blood.

CDR3 protein: CASCALAGGVEQYF. The DNA for the CDR3 is TGTGCCAGCTGTGCCCTTGCCGGGGGGGTCGAGCAGTACTTC. The rearrangement uses TRBV28 and TRBJ2-7; TRBD2 matches 8 bases. V was clipped by 8 bases and J by 6 bases; unmatched bases: 12. The CDR3 is made up of 14 amino acids. Germline CDR1 and CDR2: MDHEN and SYDVKM.